This TCR beta chain was captured in a study of vaccination effects on CD4 cells after COVID-19. Study overall: Following the second dose by a median of 72 days, the post-vaccine samples were obtained.

Here immunoSEQ multiplex PCR was the method, and the copy in TCRdb shows in-frame clones only, minus some. The sample lists some 30,000 clones; roughly 74% were seen once. Notes on this clone: The antigen is undetermined.

Having been cultured for less than 12 days, the cells underwent CD4+ T cell isolation. Two doses of BNT162b2 or mRNA-1273 vaccine were administered to participants. None of the vaccinated had previously contracted SARS-CoV-2, and their nucleocapsid antibodies tested negative. CDR1 and CDR2 (germline): SGHDN, FVKESK. This CDR3 has 15 amino acids. V dropped 4 bases and J dropped 5 bases, with 18 bases sitting between them. The receptor was derived from a human donor who received a COVID-19 vaccine. The chain recombines TRBV14 with TRBJ2-7; D possibly uses TRBD1 or TRBD2 (5 bases each). The input for sequencing was CD4+ T cells from PBMCs cultured without peptide, taken after COVID-19 vaccination. DNA for the CDR3: TGTGCCAGCAGCCGCCGGTTAAGGGGACGGGACGAGCAGTACTTC. Protein product: CASSRRLRGRDEQYF.